Listed below are T cell receptor beta chains from one sample, sequenced in a study of OX40 agonist ivuxolimab in advanced cancers. Only in-frame clones appear in the TCRdb table, and some are missing; sequencing was by immunoSEQ multiplex PCR. This table holds about 27,000 clones, 82% found once. The source was CD4+ or CD8+ T cells sorted from blood, collected in a trial of the OX40 agonist ivuxolimab. Every receptor here comes from an adult with an advanced solid tumor such as melanoma, head and neck, liver or kidney cancer. Both conserved end residues are part of each CDR3. A D gene is named only where the DNA matches it firmly. Size is omitted from some rows. Given values are once, few, many or a class for expanded clones.

d_call j_call clone_size v_call cdr3_nt cdr3_aa
TRBD1 TRBJ2-5 . TRBV25-1 TGTGCCAGCAGTGAAAGGAGGGGACAGGGATCGAGAGAGACCCAGTACTTC CASSERRGQGSRETQYF
. TRBJ2-2 few TRBV5-6 TGTGCCAGCAGCTTGGTTATTCCCACCGGGGAGCTGTTTTTT CASSLVIPTGELFF
TRBD1 TRBJ2-7 . TRBV9 TGTGCCAGCAGCGCCGGCGGGACAGGGGTCGAGCAGTACTTC CASSAGGTGVEQYF
. TRBJ1-5 . TRBV4-1 TGCGCCAGCAGCCAAATGAGTCAAGGGGAACAGCCCCAGCATTTT CASSQMSQGEQPQHF
TRBD1 TRBJ1-1 . TRBV9 TGTGCCTGCAGCGAGGGGGCGGACCCGAACACTGAAGCTTTCTTT CACSEGADPNTEAFF
. TRBJ2-6 . TRBV2 TGTGCCAGCAGTGATTCCCTGCCTGATGGGGCCAACGTCCTGACTTTC CASSDSLPDGANVLTF
. TRBJ2-2 . TRBV28 TGTGCCAGCAGTTTCCCCGGGACCATCACCGGGGAGCTGTTTTTT CASSFPGTITGELFF
. TRBJ2-2 . TRBV6-1 TGTGCCAGCAGTGAGGAGGGGGCGTTTAGCGGGGAGCTGTTTTTT CASSEEGAFSGELFF
. TRBJ1-5 . TRBV15 TGTGCCACCAGCTCCCGTCGGACAGGCAATCAGCCCCAGCATTTT CATSSRRTGNQPQHF
. TRBJ1-3 . TRBV29-1 TGCAGCGTTCGAGCCGACTCTGGAAACACCATATATTTT CSVRADSGNTIYF
TRBD1 TRBJ2-7 . TRBV13 TGTGCCAGCACCCTGTTTGGACAGGGGGTGGGCGAGCAGTACTTC CASTLFGQGVGEQYF
TRBD1 TRBJ2-5 . TRBV27 TGTGCCAGCAGCATAGGACAGGGAACGGAGACCCAGTACTTC CASSIGQGTETQYF
. TRBJ1-2 . TRBV7-9 TGTGCCAGCAGCCCCCCCGACGGTGAGGTTTACTATGGCTACACCTTC CASSPPDGEVYYGYTF
. TRBJ2-7 . TRBV29-1 TGCAGCGTTGACGCGGGGCGGCCCTCAAACGAGCAGTACTTC CSVDAGRPSNEQYF
. TRBJ1-1 . TRBV15 TGTGCCACCAGCAGAGACAAGCTGAGGGGGAATGGGGTACACACTGAAGCTTTCTTT CATSRDKLRGNGVHTEAFF
. TRBJ2-3 . TRBV27 TGTGCCAGCAGTCCCGGCCGAATGGACCTCCAAGCAGATACGCAGTATTTT CASSPGRMDLQADTQYF
. TRBJ1-1 . TRBV6-5 TGTGCCAGCAGTTACTTACCCGGGCCAAGGGGCACTGAAGCTTTCTTT CASSYLPGPRGTEAFF
TRBD1 TRBJ2-3 . TRBV27 TGTGCCAGCAGTTTCCTACAGGGGGATACGCAGTATTTT CASSFLQGDTQYF
. TRBJ2-4 . TRBV6-5 TGTGCCAGCAGTTACTCGGCTAGCCTAGCCAAAAACATTCAGTACTTC CASSYSASLAKNIQYF
TRBD1 TRBJ1-5 . TRBV6-6 TGTGCCAGCAGTTACCCTGGGACAGGGATTCAGCCCCAGCATTTT CASSYPGTGIQPQHF
. TRBJ2-7 . TRBV6-5 TGTGCCAGCAGTGCCGGGACGGAACTCTACGAGCAGTACTTC CASSAGTELYEQYF
. TRBJ2-5 . TRBV7-9 TGTGCCAGCAGCTTAGGGTCAGACTTGCAAGAGACCCAGTACTTC CASSLGSDLQETQYF
. TRBJ2-2 . TRBV4-1 TGCGCCAGCAGCCAAGATTCCTTGGGACTGTTGAACACCGGGGAGCTGTTTTTT CASSQDSLGLLNTGELFF
. TRBJ1-5 few TRBV30 TGTGCCTGGGGAGAGGGGTACGGTCAGCCCCAGCATTTT CAWGEGYGQPQHF
. TRBJ2-7 . TRBV7-9 TGTGCCAGCAGCGGAGCAGGTTACGAGCAGTACTTC CASSGAGYEQYF
. TRBJ2-7 . TRBV4-3 TGCGCCAGCAGCCAATCCCGCGGCACCTACGAGCAGTACTTC CASSQSRGTYEQYF
. TRBJ1-1 . TRBV6-1 TGTGCATTATCGGGCACTCTGAACACTGAAGCTTTCTTT CALSGTLNTEAFF
TRBD1 TRBJ2-7 . TRBV28 TGTGCCAGCACGGAGGACAGGGGGCGCCGGGAGCAGTACTTC CASTEDRGRREQYF
TRBD2 TRBJ2-1 . TRBV4-2 TGTGCCAGCAGCCAAATGGGGACTAGTTTCCACAATGAGCAGTTCTTC CASSQMGTSFHNEQFF
TRBD2 TRBJ2-3 . TRBV27 TGTGCCAGCAGTTTAGGGCGGGGGGGCCCAGATACGCAGTATTTT CASSLGRGGPDTQYF
TRBD2 TRBJ2-3 . TRBV7-3 TGTGCCAGCAGCCCCCTAGCGGGGGGCTTCGATACGCAGTATTTT CASSPLAGGFDTQYF
. TRBJ2-5 . TRBV25-1 TGTGCCAGCAGTGAATTAGCACGCCGGGGGGAGACCCAGTACTTC CASSELARRGETQYF
. TRBJ2-2 . TRBV28 TGTGCCAGCAGTCCCACCGCGACCGGGGAGCTGTTTTTT CASSPTATGELFF
TRBD2 TRBJ2-3 . TRBV9 TGTGCCAGCAGCCTAGCGGGGGGGAGCACAGATACGCAGTATTTT CASSLAGGSTDTQYF
TRBD2 TRBJ2-1 few TRBV4-3 TGCGCCAGCAGCCAAGGGGCGGGGGTCAATGAGCAGTTCTTC CASSQGAGVNEQFF
TRBD1 TRBJ1-3 . TRBV4-1 TGCGCCAGCAGCCATACACCGGGACAGGGGGCTGGAAACACCATATATTTT CASSHTPGQGAGNTIYF
TRBD1 TRBJ1-5 . TRBV28 TGTGCCAGCAGTTTGGACAGGGACCATAGCAATCAGCCCCAGCATTTT CASSLDRDHSNQPQHF
. TRBJ2-7 . TRBV7-2 TGTGCCAGCAACCCGGAGGGTTTCTCCTACGAGCAGTACTTC CASNPEGFSYEQYF
. TRBJ2-5 . TRBV21-1 TGTGCCAGCAGCAACGAAGCGGGAGGGCAGGAGACCCAGTACTTC CASSNEAGGQETQYF
. TRBJ1-1 medium-sized TRBV9 TGTGCCAGCAGCGTAGGAGGGGGAGAAGCTTTCTTT CASSVGGGEAFF
TRBD2 TRBJ2-7 . TRBV7-9 TGTGCCAGCAGCTCAGCCCCTTGGCGGGAGGAAACCTACGAGCAGTACTTC CASSSAPWREETYEQYF
. TRBJ2-1 . TRBV7-6 TGTGCCAGCAGCTTATACGGGACGTCCAATGAGCAGTTCTTC CASSLYGTSNEQFF
TRBD1 TRBJ2-7 . TRBV5-4 TGTGCCAGCAGCTTCGGCACAGGGGGCTACGAGCAGTACTTC CASSFGTGGYEQYF
. TRBJ2-1 . TRBV13 TGTGCCAGCAGCTCTGGGGATGAGCAGTTCTTC CASSSGDEQFF
. TRBJ1-1 . TRBV15 TGTGCCACCAGCAGAGATAAGGGACCCCTAAAACTGGGAGACACTGAAGCTTTCTTT CATSRDKGPLKLGDTEAFF
TRBD1 TRBJ2-1 . TRBV9 TGTGCCAGCAGCGATGGTGACAGGGGGCCGAATGAGCAGTTCTTC CASSDGDRGPNEQFF
. TRBJ1-1 few TRBV27 TGTGCCAGCAGTTTCGGGGGTGGCACTGAAGCTTTCTTT CASSFGGGTEAFF
TRBD1 TRBJ2-3 . TRBV13 TGTGCCAGCAGCACCAACAGGGGGGAGACAGATACGCAGTATTTT CASSTNRGETDTQYF
. TRBJ2-1 . TRBV6-5 TGTGCCAGCAGGCCTAACATTCTGAATGAGCAGTTCTTC CASRPNILNEQFF
. TRBJ1-1 . TRBV5-4 TGCGCCAGCAGCCAAGGTCTTCACAGCAACACTGAAGCTTTCTTT CASSQGLHSNTEAFF
TRBD1 TRBJ2-5 . TRBV5-1 TGCGCCAGCAGCTCCACAGGGGGCCTCGAGACCCAGTACTTC CASSSTGGLETQYF